These 22 T cell receptor beta chains came from one sample sequenced in a study of blood T cells in healthy people across ages. Together with a sample-barcoded 5' primer, a J-beta primer mix was included in a second PCR lasting about 7 to 11 cycles. Via MiXCR, TCRdb re-called the 5' RACE reads, giving one row per CDR3 protein. This table holds approximately 800,000 distinct CDR3 sequences, about 36% found once. Sequencing input: blood. The receptor set was obtained from a man younger than 35 in good health.

The gene calls are TRBV20-1 and TRBJ1-2, with 9 bases that match TRBD1. CDR3 length equals 13 residues. Germline V gene lookup returns CDR1 DFQATT and CDR2 SNEGSKA (reference sequence). V was clipped by 4 bases and J by 6 bases; unmatched bases: 6. The CDR3 region has the DNA TGCAGTGCTACCGATACAGGGGGCCATGGCTACACCTTC. It encodes CSATDTGGHGYTF.

In its sample, this clonotype was seen a few times. For the CDR3, the DNA is TGTGCCAGCAGCGTAGCCCTAGGGGGCGGGGAGCTGTTTTTT. Its translation: CASSVALGGGELFF. The chain employs TRBV9 and TRBJ2-2; the D gene is possibly TRBD1 (6 bases). The germline V and J ends were trimmed by 0 bases and 7 bases, with 10 bases remaining between them. Germline CDR1 SGDLS, CDR2 YYNGEE. This CDR3 contains 14 residues.

CDR3 protein: CATGGLADNEQFF. The CDR3 coding sequence is TGTGCCACCGGGGGACTAGCGGACAATGAGCAGTTCTTC. This chain links TRBV15 with TRBJ2-1; TRBD2 aligns across 11 bases. CDR1 and CDR2 (germline): LNHNV, YYDKDF (reference sequence). This CDR3 has 13 residues. Unmatched junction bases numbered 2, after V lost 8 bases and J lost 5 bases.

This clonotype was detected only a few times. This chain uses TRBV29-1 with TRBJ2-4; D call uncertain. V lost 4 bases and J 0 bases, leaving 7 bases between the germline ends. The germline V gene encodes CDR1 SQVTM and CDR2 ANQGSEA. The CDR3 extends over 13 amino acids. The chain's CDR3 is CSVGPLAKNIQYF. In nucleotides, the CDR3 is TGCAGCGTTGGGCCATTAGCCAAAAACATTCAGTACTTC.

Note on this clonotype: A much larger clone differs by one base, so this may be a read error. V is TRBV20-1 and J is TRBJ2-1, with D uncertain. Trimming pared 4 bases from V and 13 bases from J, leaving 17 bases between. Germline CDR1 reads DFQATT; CDR2 reads SNEGSKA (reference sequence). This CDR3 is built from 12 residues. The CDR3 DNA reads as TGCAGTGCTACCTTACTACAAGAGACCCAGTTCTTC. Protein product: CSATLLQETQFF.

This clonotype has at least ten counts. V is TRBV29-1 and J is TRBJ2-3; D is uncertain. V lost 1 base to trimming and J lost 4 bases, with 6 bases between them. This CDR3 comprises 12 residues. Germline assignment: CDR1 SQVTM and CDR2 ANQGSEA. The CDR3 bases are TGCAGCGTTGAAGGATCCCCAGATACGCAGTATTTT. Translating it yields CSVEGSPDTQYF.

The V gene is TRBV10-3, the J gene TRBJ2-3, with 7 bases matching TRBD1. CDR1 is ENHRY, CDR2 SYGVKD, per germline. There are 15 residues in the CDR3. V lost 6 bases to trimming and J lost 2 bases; unmatched junction nucleotides: 8. This CDR3 reads CAISDGTANTDTQYF. DNA of the CDR3: TGTGCCATCAGCGACGGGACAGCTAACACAGATACGCAGTATTTT.

The V and J genes are TRBV15 and TRBJ1-1; tentatively, D is TRBD1 (5 bases). Germline CDR1 and CDR2: LNHNV and YYDKDF (reference sequence). The CDR3 loop spans 14 amino acids. The V gene lost 0 bases and the J gene lost 8 bases, with 13 bases spanning the gap. The CDR3 spells CATSRDGGYQEAFF. The CDR3 DNA follows: TGTGCCACCAGCAGAGATGGGGGGTACCAAGAAGCTTTCTTT. The complete variable domain, with remaining parts taken from reference TRBV15 and TRBJ1-1, reads DAMVIQNPRYQVTQFGKPVTLSCSQTLNHNVMYWYQQKSSQAPKLLFHYYDKDFNNEADTPDNFQSRRPNTSFCFLDIRSPGLGDTAMYLCATSRDGGYQEAFFGQGTRLTVV.

About this clonotype itself: The junction differs from germline at one of its ends, possibly a read error. This rearrangement joins TRBV18 to TRBJ2-1, with TRBD2 identical over 9 bases. Germline assignment: CDR1 KGHSH and CDR2 LQKENI. The CDR3 has 16 amino acids. The chain's CDR3 is CASSPTASGVYSEQFF. For the CDR3, the DNA is TGTGCCAGCTCACCCACGGCTAGCGGGGTTTACAGTGAGCAGTTCTTC. Full variable domain (rest looked up from reference TRBV18 and TRBJ2-1): NAGVMQNPRHLVRRRGQEARLRCSPMKGHSHVYWYRQLPEEGLKFMVYLQKENIIDESGMPKERFSAEFPKEGPSILRIQQVVRGDSAAYFCASSPTASGVYSEQFFGPGTRLTVL.

This clonotype was counted many times. The chain couples TRBV12-3 or TRBV12-4 to TRBJ2-5, with no clear D. Trimming removed 5 bases from V and 7 bases from J, with 14 bases in between. The CDR3 is 13 amino acids. The CDR3 region is CASSVDRIATQYF. The DNA of the CDR3 is TGTGCCAGCAGTGTCGACCGTATAGCGACCCAGTACTTC.

Notes on this clonotype: It may be a read error: a sequence one base away is much more abundant. CDR3 nucleotide sequence: TGTGCCACCAGTGACTCTAAAACTCTAGTGGACCAAGAGACCCAGTACTTC. It translates to CATSDSKTLVDQETQYF. V and J are TRBV24-1 and TRBJ2-5; D is unclear. This CDR3 region has 17 residues. Trimming took 4 bases from V and 0 from J, leaving 17 bases between them. In germline, CDR1 is KGHDR, CDR2 SFDVKD.

V gene TRBV4-3 combines with J gene TRBJ2-4, with 10 bases that match TRBD1. CDR1 and CDR2 from the germline V gene are LGHNA and YSLEER. The length of the CDR3 is 15 residues. Germline trimming cut 0 bases from V and 11 bases from J; bases unmatched to any gene: 7. This CDR3 reads CASSQDLRDRGVQYF. The CDR3, as DNA: TGCGCCAGCAGCCAAGATCTAAGGGACAGGGGCGTTCAGTACTTC.

This clonotype came up a few times. J is TRBJ2-7 and V is TRBV30; 11 bases align to TRBD2. The CDR3 loop spans 16 amino acids. V shed 7 bases, J shed 0 bases, and the junction held 11 bases outside the gene matches. Per germline, CDR1 GTSNPN and CDR2 SVGIG (reference sequence). The CDR3 loop reads CASRWGLAASSYEQYF. CDR3 DNA sequence: TGTGCCTCCCGGTGGGGACTAGCGGCAAGCTCCTACGAGCAGTACTTC.

In this sample, this clonotype turned up many times. The V call is TRBV6-6, the J call TRBJ2-5, with 10 bases aligning to TRBD2. CDR1 MNHNY and CDR2 SVGAGI come from the germline V gene (reference sequence). V shed 5 bases and J 2 bases; nucleotides not matched to a gene: 11. There are 17 residues in the CDR3. CDR3 loop: CASSPPLLAGPQETQYF. The CDR3 nucleotides read TGTGCCAGCAGTCCACCCCTACTAGCGGGGCCTCAAGAGACCCAGTACTTC.

The sample holds one count of this clonotype. The chain couples TRBV7-3 to TRBJ2-1; 7 bases match TRBD2. CDR1 is SGHTA and CDR2 is FQGTGA in the germline V gene. This CDR3 comprises 16 residues. The ends lost 5 bases at V and 5 bases at J; junction bases unmatched: 12. CDR3 sequence: CASSARGTTPNNEQFF. Here the CDR3 DNA reads TGTGCCAGCAGCGCCAGAGGGACTACCCCTAACAATGAGCAGTTCTTC.

For this clonotype: A read error may produce the germline difference seen at one junction end. V usage is TRBV15 and J usage is TRBJ2-7; D gene unclear. The germline gives CDR1 LNHNV, CDR2 YYDKDF (reference sequence). This CDR3 has 12 amino acids. The CDR3 region has the DNA TGTGACACCAGCAGAGATCTGTACGAGCAGTACTTC. This encodes CDTSRDLYEQYF.

This clonotype was detected many times. The V gene is TRBV4-2, the J gene TRBJ2-3; D remains unclear. Germline assignment: CDR1 LGHNA and CDR2 YNFKEQ. Trimming left V 4 bases short and J 0 bases short, with 23 bases between. There are 19 residues in the CDR3. The CDR3 spells CASSPHSLGASASTDTQYF. The DNA of the CDR3 is TGTGCCAGCAGCCCCCATTCGTTGGGTGCGTCGGCTAGCACAGATACGCAGTATTTT.

This clonotype came up a few times. The rearrangement uses TRBV5-1 and TRBJ2-7, with D hard to call. The length of the CDR3 is 14 residues. V shed 4 bases and J shed 6 bases, with 17 bases lying between them. CDR1 is SGHRS, CDR2 YFSETQ, per germline. CDR3 region: CASSARTDACEQYF. The CDR3 coding sequence is TGCGCCAGCAGCGCTAGGACCGACGCCTGCGAGCAGTACTTC.

This chain joins TRBV4-1 and TRBJ2-2, with D perhaps matching TRBD1 (5 bases). Trimming pared 1 base from V and 3 bases from J, leaving 9 bases between. The CDR3 loop spans 15 amino acids. The germline CDR1 and CDR2 sequences are MGHRA and YSYEKL. CDR3 bases: TGCGCCAGCAGCCAAGGCGGCAGGGACACCGGGGAGCTGTTTTTT. Residues: CASSQGGRDTGELFF.

This clonotype was seen more than once but under ten times. This chain joins TRBV9 and TRBJ2-3; 8 nucleotides match TRBD2. Germline V CDR1 and CDR2: SGDLS, YYNGEE. The CDR3 is 15 amino acids. With V trimmed by 2 bases and J by 5 bases, 7 bases remained unmatched. Here the CDR3 reads CASSVGTRGGDTQYF. In DNA form, the CDR3 reads TGTGCCAGCAGCGTTGGGACTAGGGGGGGAGATACGCAGTATTTT.

The chain combines TRBV10-3 with TRBJ1-1; D gene unclear. This CDR3 region has 13 residues. V lost 0 bases, J lost 2 bases, and 4 bases lay in between. Germline CDR1 reads ENHRY; CDR2 reads SYGVKD. CDR3 nucleotide sequence: TGTGCCATCAGTGAGTCTGGCAACACTGAAGCTTTCTTT. Protein: CAISESGNTEAFF.

Points on this clonotype: This sequence may be a read error, since a much larger clone differs from it by one base. The chain uses TRBV12-3 or TRBV12-4 and TRBJ2-7; the D is unclear. The assigned J gene may be wrong: the sequence end matches TRBJ2-4 better. The CDR3 contains 13 residues. For the CDR3, the DNA is TGTGCCAGCAGTGTAGGACCCCAAAACATTCAGTACTTC. Its translation is CASSVGPQNIQYF.